This is a list of T cell receptor beta chains from one sample in a study of T cells in localized non-small cell lung cancer. The assay was immunoSEQ multiplex PCR, and TCRdb's table has in-frame clones only and misses some. The data show 20,000 to 25,000 clones, about 86% seen once. The input for sequencing was peripheral blood, taken before any cancer treatment. These receptors all come from a female donor older than 55 with stage I lung adenocarcinoma. Each CDR3 is given with its conserved first and last residue. The D gene is left open where the match is weak. Clone size is not always given. Where it is, it says once, few, many or a class for expanded clones.

>TRBJ1-1|TRBV7-3|-|-
CASSATGLNTEAFF
TGTGCCAGCAGCGCAACAGGATTGAACACTGAAGCTTTCTTT
>TRBJ1-1|TRBV28|-|-
CASSSPTLWGPEAFF
TGTGCCAGCAGTTCCCCCACCCTATGGGGGCCTGAAGCTTTCTTT
>TRBJ1-3|TRBV5-1|TRBD1|-
CASSLRTGGNTIYF
TGCGCCAGCAGCCTGAGGACAGGGGGAAACACCATATATTTT
>TRBJ2-2|TRBV19|TRBD2|-
CASSIRGTSGRMNTGELFF
TGTGCCAGTAGTATCAGGGGGACTAGCGGGAGGATGAACACCGGGGAGCTGTTTTTT
>TRBJ2-2|TRBV7-9|-|-
CASSLTTGELFF
TGTGCCAGCAGCTTGACGACCGGGGAGCTGTTTTTT
>TRBJ2-1|TRBV5-4|TRBD1|-
CASSSGAGGKGHEQFF
TGTGCCAGCAGCTCCGGGGCAGGGGGCAAGGGCCATGAGCAGTTCTTC
>TRBJ1-2|TRBV27|-|-
CASSHGTYGYTF
TGTGCCAGCAGCCACGGGACCTATGGCTACACCTTC
>TRBJ1-4|TRBV29-1|-|once
CSVLGPNEKLFF
TGCAGCGTTTTAGGGCCAAATGAAAAACTGTTTTTT
>TRBJ2-7|TRBV7-9|TRBD1|-
CASSYAQGSSYEQYF
TGTGCCAGCAGCTACGCACAGGGGAGCTCCTACGAGCAGTACTTC
>TRBJ2-5|TRBV10-3|-|few
CAISESIGIHETQYF
TGTGCCATCAGTGAGTCGATCGGGATTCACGAGACCCAGTACTTC
>TRBJ2-3|TRBV6-1|-|-
CASRDRDSTTDTQYF
TGTGCCAGCAGGGACAGAGACTCGACCACAGATACGCAGTATTTT
>TRBJ2-7|TRBV6-5|TRBD1|-
CASSLSTGSYEQYF
TGTGCCAGCAGCCTCTCGACAGGGTCCTACGAGCAGTACTTC
>TRBJ1-4|TRBV30|-|-
CAWRTDYNEKLFF
TGTGCCTGGAGGACAGATTATAATGAAAAACTGTTTTTT
>TRBJ1-2|TRBV7-9|TRBD1|-
CASSLRTGGIEATNYGYTF
TGTGCCAGCAGCTTGAGGACAGGGGGTATTGAAGCCACTAACTATGGCTACACCTTC
>TRBJ1-5|TRBV19|TRBD1|-
CASRIGTGNQPQHF
TGTGCCAGTAGGATCGGGACAGGCAATCAGCCCCAGCATTTT
>TRBJ2-7|TRBV27|-|-
CASSFGGTLYEQYF
TGTGCCAGCAGTTTCGGGGGGACACTCTACGAGCAGTACTTC
>TRBJ1-4|TRBV5-4|-|medium-sized
CASSFDSGKLFF
TGTGCCAGCAGCTTTGACAGTGGGAAACTGTTTTTT
>TRBJ1-1|TRBV29-1|-|few
CSATGMMNTEAFF
TGCAGCGCCACAGGGATGATGAACACTGAAGCTTTCTTT
>TRBJ2-5|TRBV19|-|-
CASSISQGAMETQYF
TGTGCCAGTAGTATATCACAGGGCGCAATGGAGACCCAGTACTTC
>TRBJ2-4|TRBV5-5|TRBD1|-
CASSFRQGAAKNIQYF
TGTGCCAGCAGCTTTAGGCAGGGGGCGGCCAAAAACATTCAGTACTTC
>TRBJ2-5|TRBV27|-|-
CASSFSPSGGLETQYF
TGTGCCAGCAGTTTTAGCCCCTCCGGGGGATTGGAGACCCAGTACTTC
>TRBJ1-1|TRBV6-1|-|-
CASSAQGNTEAFF
TGTGCCAGCAGTGCACAGGGGAACACTGAAGCTTTCTTT
>TRBJ2-3|TRBV9|TRBD1|few
CASSAGQGALDTQYF
TGTGCCAGCAGCGCCGGACAGGGGGCGTTAGATACGCAGTATTTT
>TRBJ1-1|TRBV7-8|TRBD1|-
CASTPTGGATEAFF
TGTGCCAGCACCCCGACAGGGGGCGCCACTGAAGCTTTCTTT
>TRBJ2-3|TRBV10-3|-|-
CAIMTPDPSADTQYF
TGTGCCATCATGACCCCTGATCCCTCTGCAGATACGCAGTATTTT
>TRBJ1-2|TRBV6-5|-|once
CASRGITGPQRGYTF
TGTGCCAGCAGGGGAATTACAGGACCTCAAAGGGGCTACACCTTC
>TRBJ1-1|TRBV18|-|-
CASSSGPNTEAFF
TGTGCCAGCTCATCCGGGCCGAACACTGAAGCTTTCTTT
>TRBJ1-1|TRBV19|-|-
CASSVSPGTRSAEAFF
TGTGCCAGTAGTGTCAGTCCCGGGACCCGGTCCGCTGAAGCTTTCTTT
>TRBJ2-3|TRBV5-1|-|-
CASSLGGDTQYF
TGCGCCAGCAGCTTGGGAGGAGATACGCAGTATTTT
>TRBJ1-2|TRBV7-8|TRBD1|-
CASSLGDRTNYGYTF
TGTGCCAGCAGCTTAGGGGACAGAACTAACTATGGCTACACCTTC
>TRBJ2-5|TRBV10-3|TRBD1|medium-sized
CAISVTTGGSPETQYF
TGTGCCATCAGTGTTACTACAGGGGGCAGCCCGGAGACCCAGTACTTC
>TRBJ2-1|TRBV30|TRBD1|few
CAGEPGQGFSNEQFF
TGTGCCGGGGAACCGGGACAGGGGTTTAGCAATGAGCAGTTCTTC
>TRBJ1-2|TRBV29-1|-|once
CSVEAGGRIGYGYTF
TGCAGCGTTGAAGCCGGGGGGCGGATCGGGTATGGCTACACCTTC
>TRBJ2-1|TRBV6-5|TRBD1|-
CASRRTGGAYNEQFF
TGTGCCAGCAGAAGAACAGGGGGAGCCTACAATGAGCAGTTCTTC
>TRBJ2-3|TRBV5-4|-|once
CASSTQGTDTQYF
TGTGCCAGCAGCACCCAGGGGACAGATACGCAGTATTTT
>TRBJ2-5|TRBV6-6|-|-
CASSPLWVTQYF
TGTGCCAGCAGCCCCCTTTGGGTGACCCAGTACTTC
>TRBJ1-6|TRBV5-6|TRBD1|-
CASSLGGTGPINSPLHF
TGTGCCAGCAGCTTGGGCGGGACAGGACCAATTAATTCACCCCTCCACTTT
>TRBJ2-7|TRBV5-8|TRBD1|-
CASSRQGLFSYEQYF
TGTGCCAGCAGTCGACAGGGCCTCTTTTCCTACGAGCAGTACTTC
>TRBJ2-5|TRBV6-4|TRBD2|few
CASSVEAGGQETQYF
TGTGCCAGCAGTGTCGAGGCGGGGGGCCAAGAGACCCAGTACTTC
>TRBJ2-1|TRBV20-1|-|-
CSAKGDEQFF
TGCAGTGCTAAAGGGGATGAGCAGTTCTTC
>TRBJ1-3|TRBV27|-|-
CASSSYRGNTIYF
TGTGCCAGCAGTTCCTACAGGGGAAACACCATATATTTT